This TCR beta chain was sequenced during a study of T cells in Graves' hyperthyroidism and ophthalmopathy. Study-wide points: In blood, most of the thyroid clonotypes expanded above 0.001 were also present.

RNA transcripts yielded amplified TCR beta CDR3 regions. HTBI primers drove first-round RT-PCR of the TCR CDR3. Each CDR3 protein gets one entry after TCRdb re-called the multiplex PCR reads with MiXCR. The repertoire holds some 340,000 distinct CDR3 sequences, with 12% to 15% as singletons. In germline, CDR1 is LNHNV, CDR2 YYDKDF (reference sequence). Unmatched junction bases numbered 8, after V lost 1 base and J lost 2 bases. This CDR3 contains 16 residues. Exclusions: uncontrolled infection, other autoimmune disease, pregnancy, lactation. It was less than 13 ml of fresh peripheral blood that supplied the PBMCs. Details on this clonotype: Its antigen remains unidentified.

The sample taken for sequencing was blood. This sequence was found in a woman between 40 and 50 years old with Graves' ophthalmopathy. The chain uses TRBV15 and TRBJ2-7, with 7 bases that match TRBD2. CDR3 sequence: CATSRAVRDYPYEQYF. The CDR3 DNA sequence: TGTGCCACCAGCAGAGCGGTGCGGGACTACCCCTACGAGCAGTACTTC.